This T cell receptor beta chain was found in a study of shared clonotypes between healthy human individuals (dated by TCRdb to 2019 to 2021). General notes on the study: A couple of women and three men aged 18 to 49 years were included in the cohort. Per donor, three plates each were used for CD4 naive and CD4 memory, two for CD8 naive, and one for CD8 memory. Blood TCR repertoires of five healthy adults were deeply sequenced to estimate repertoire size and the extent of clonotype sharing between individuals. To increase sequencing depth and limit assay-specific biases, TCR repertoire library preparation and sequencing were carried out by different laboratories using diverse techniques. Between about 0.9 and 9 billion PBMCs per donor were obtained by leukapheresis.

General study outcomes and caveats: Because the study included only a small number of donors, the genetic and exposure-history diversity represented was limited. Sampling was restricted to blood, and TCR repertoires in tissue are likely to differ from TCR repertoires in blood. Higher generation probabilities were observed for clonotypes shared by all four sorted-subset donors than for non-shared clonotypes. Naive subsets generally had larger estimated clonotype richness than memory subsets. Rarefaction of sorted-subset datasets indicated incomplete sequencing despite the large sequencing depth. Pairwise subsampling led to the expectation that sequencing depth would affect the degree of clonotype sharing among donors. Across several donors, about 5% of naive CD4, approximately 3.6% of naive CD8, about 2.3% of memory CD4, and roughly 0.41% of memory CD8 clonotypes were shared.

From its cysteine to its phenylalanine, the CDR3 spans 14 amino acids. CDR3 DNA only is kept here, 42 bases in frame from base 1. V loses 5 bases of germline sequence and J loses 7 bases, and the interval between the two ends is 14 bases. According to the germline V gene, CDR1 reads SGHTA and CDR2 reads FQGNSA. Using the deep immunoSEQ assay, TCR CDR3 regions were amplified from genomic DNA by multiplex PCR. For each cell subset, the extracted genomic DNA was distributed evenly across all wells of several immunoSEQ 96-well plates, and each plate served as one replicate. For sorted subsets, each replicate PCR was loaded with 200 ng genomic DNA, equivalent to 25,000 to 35,000 T cell genomes. The purified libraries were quantified using a Qubit 3.0 fluorometer, sized with a Bioanalyzer 2100, and then quantified again using the KAPA Library Quantification kit. Each immunoSEQ 96-well plate was sequenced on its own single-read 150-cycle Illumina NextSeq 550 flow cell. As for the original processing: Because only junctional sequences without quality scores were contained in the immunoSEQ output, filtering matching that applied to full-length reads could not be performed. Sequences were annotated with PyIR, a Python wrapper for IgBLAST v1.9, using IMGT germline references to assign V/J genes and CDR3. Reads with weak V/J assignments (E-value above 1e-6), missing CDR3, stop codons, out-of-frame junctions, or ambiguous translated residues were removed. V3J clonotypes were defined as sequences sharing an identical inferred V gene, J gene, and CDR3 amino acid sequence. To compute the percentage overlap between repertoires, the number of shared unique clonotypes was divided by the size of the smaller repertoire. Three approaches were used to assess repertoire richness: RTK rarefaction, the Chao1 estimator, and Recon v2.1 estimates of unobserved clonotypes. Generation probabilities for all TCRbeta clonotypes obtained by the gDNA method from several donors were computed using OLGA. The table comes from immuneACCESS by way of TCRdb, which keeps in-frame sequences with V and J called. Part of the clones is missing from these tables; in studies checked, under half for an unresolved V gene and the rest for unknown reasons. D and trimming come from the DNA, and the V and J calls and clone size come from that table. The sample has 950,000 to 1,100,000 clones on record, approximately 70% of them singletons. Of the sample, around 1.4% falls within the top ten clones.

The donors were healthy, HIV-negative adults who had no recently reported acute infections or vaccinations. Every donor was a Caucasian adult living in Nashville, Tennessee, USA. CD4+ T cells were enriched by magnetic negative selection, after which naive cells were positively selected on CD45RA and the negative fraction was taken as the memory subset. Blood was collected by leukapheresis, and PBMCs were isolated by Ficoll-Histopaque density gradient centrifugation and then cryopreserved in liquid nitrogen vapor phase. Purity and quantity of every magnetically sorted T cell population were checked by analytical flow cytometry. Genomic DNA was isolated from each sorted fraction and quantified by UV absorbance on a Nanodrop 2000c. Regarding this clone: The antigen it binds to is not known. Qualities for individual bases were not recorded, and no much larger clone is one base off.

The chain joins TRBV7-2 to TRBJ2-2, with the identity of the D gene unclear. The sample comprised memory CD4+ T cells sorted from blood. The cell subset or site label, read with the paper, signifies: CD45RA-negative fraction. This TCR came from a man younger than 30 in good health. The DNA sequence follows: TGTGCCAGCAGCCTCCGGTCTCTTGGCGGGGAGCTGTTTTTT. Its coded protein is CASSLRSLGGELFF.